The sequence of this TCR beta chain was determined in a study of shared clonotypes between healthy human individuals. As for this clone: Its antigen remains unknown.

Study conclusions and caveats: The authors expected sequencing depth to affect clonotype sharing among donors. As a rule, naive subsets had a larger estimated richness than memory subsets.

The germline V and J ends were trimmed by 3 bases and 6 bases, with 9 bases remaining between them. The CDR3 loop spans 13 amino acids. Germline-derived CDR1 and CDR2 are SGHTA and FQGTGA. Clones were sequenced by immunoSEQ multiplex PCR, and TCRdb holds only the in-frame ones, with some missing. The sample has 2 million to 2.5 million clones; over 85% are singletons. Memory CD4+ cells were the fraction left after CD45RA+ naive selection. The rearrangement links TRBV7-3 to TRBJ2-1, with D possibly TRBD2 on 5 matching bases. The source material was naive CD4+ T cells from PBMCs. The subset was: CD45RA+ positively selected. This sequence originates from a man between 18 and 35 years old in good health. Some clones in this sample may be carry-over from other donors' samples. The CDR3: CASSLDWGNEQFF. The DNA for the CDR3 is TGTGCCAGCAGCTTGGACTGGGGCAATGAGCAGTTCTTC.